A single sample gave rise to the 21 T cell receptor beta chains below, sequenced in a study of shared clonotypes between healthy human individuals. The assay was immunoSEQ multiplex PCR, and TCRdb's table has in-frame clones only and misses some. In the table there are roughly 120,000 clones, about 63% of which are singletons. What was sequenced was memory CD8+ T cells sorted from blood. Indicated subset: CD45RO+ cells pooled with CCR7-negative TemRA cells. All receptors derive from a woman younger than 45 in good health.

This sequence joins TRBV6-1 and TRBJ2-4; D is unresolved. Trimming took off 0 bases at V and 8 bases at J, with 14 bases between the two ends. Germline CDR1 MNHNS, CDR2 SASEGT. This CDR3 has 15 amino acids. As DNA, the CDR3 is TGTGCCAGCAGTGAAGCGCGATCGGGTGCGGACATTCAGTACTTC. Residues: CASSEARSGADIQYF.

The rearrangement joins TRBV30 to TRBJ1-5, with D possibly TRBD1 on 5 matching bases. Trimming cost V 0 bases and J 7 bases, with 13 bases left between them. Germline assignment: CDR1 GTSNPN and CDR2 SVGIG (reference sequence). The CDR3 runs to 14 residues. This CDR3 reads CAWSVKDNPQPQHF. The CDR3 DNA follows: TGTGCCTGGAGTGTAAAGGACAATCCCCAGCCCCAGCATTTT.

The chain has TRBV28 and TRBJ1-2; 9 bases fit TRBD1. Germline CDR1 and CDR2: MDHEN and SYDVKM. This CDR3 spans 15 amino acids. The V segment lost 5 bases and the J segment 4 bases; nucleotides outside the gene matches: 8. CDR3 DNA sequence: TGTGCCAGCAGTACCCCGGGACAGGGTTTCTATGGCTACACCTTC. This sequence encodes CASSTPGQGFYGYTF.

The gene calls are TRBV5-1 and TRBJ2-1, with D perhaps matching TRBD2 (6 bases). The germline gives CDR1 SGHRS, CDR2 YFSETQ. There are 15 residues in the CDR3. The V end lost 4 bases, the J end lost 8 bases, and 19 bases lay between the germline ends. CDR3 region: CASSLASEGRDEQFF. DNA of the CDR3: TGCGCCAGCAGCCTAGCTAGCGAGGGTCGGGATGAGCAGTTCTTC. The whole variable domain, filled in from reference TRBV5-1 and TRBJ2-1, reads KAGVTQTPRYLIKTRGQQVTLSCSPISGHRSVSWYQQTPGQGLQFLFEYFSETQRNKGNFPGRFSGRQFSNSRSEMNVSTLELGDSALYLCASSLASEGRDEQFFGPGTRLTVL.

V and J are TRBV9 and TRBJ2-5; 7 nucleotides line up with TRBD1. The CDR3 runs 14 residues. CDR1 is SGDLS and CDR2 is YYNGEE in the germline V gene. The ends lost 4 bases at V and 11 bases at J; junction bases unmatched: 14. The CDR3 is CASSSGTVKGEQYF. CDR3 DNA: TGTGCCAGCAGCTCCGGGACAGTTAAAGGAGAGCAGTACTTC.

Many counts were recorded for this clone. V and J are TRBV4-1 and TRBJ2-7; 12 nucleotides match TRBD2. Germline loops: CDR1 MGHRA, CDR2 YSYEKL. The CDR3 extends over 15 amino acids. After removal of 2 bases from V and 3 bases from J, the junction contained 2 bases not matched to a gene. In DNA, the CDR3 is TGCGCCAGCAGCCAAACGACTAGCGGGAGCTACGAGCAGTACTTC. This encodes CASSQTTSGSYEQYF.

This chain joins TRBV7-3 and TRBJ2-2; D gene uncertain. The CDR3 has 17 amino acids. The germline gives CDR1 SGHTA, CDR2 FQGTGA. Trimming left V 1 base short and J 6 bases short, with 18 bases between. The CDR3 DNA reads as TGTGCCAGCAGCTTAAACATCCTGGACGGACCCGCCGGGGAGCTGTTTTTT. It codes for CASSLNILDGPAGELFF.

This clone showed up many times. The chain carries TRBV19 and TRBJ1-4, with 7 bases matching TRBD1. The CDR3 runs to 15 residues. Germline trimming cut 3 bases from V and 5 bases from J; bases unmatched to any gene: 6. Germline CDR1 is LNHDA and CDR2 is SQIVND (reference sequence). The CDR3, as DNA: TGTGCCAGTAGTATTGGCGAGACAGGGAATGAAAAACTGTTTTTT. Encoded protein: CASSIGETGNEKLFF.

The sample holds a few counts of this clone. The genes are TRBV19 and TRBJ1-5, with D hard to call. V lost 8 bases and J 9 bases, leaving 17 bases between the germline ends. Germline V gene lookup returns CDR1 LNHDA and CDR2 SQIVND (reference sequence). CDR3 length: 13 amino acids. The CDR3 spells CASGSGSEWPQHF. Written as DNA, the CDR3 is TGTGCCAGTGGGAGTGGATCCGAATGGCCCCAGCATTTT.

The genes are TRBV7-9 and TRBJ2-7; 9 bases agree with TRBD1. V lost 6 bases to trimming and J lost 4 bases; unmatched junction nucleotides: 13. The CDR3 totals 16 residues. In germline, CDR1 is SEHNR, CDR2 FQNEAQ (reference sequence). The CDR3 loop reads CASRSDAGTGTYEQYF. The DNA for the CDR3 is TGTGCCAGCAGGTCCGACGCCGGGACAGGGACGTACGAGCAGTACTTC.

This clone was counted ten times or more. This chain joins TRBV27 and TRBJ2-3; a possible D gene is TRBD1 (6 bases). Per germline, CDR1 MNHEY and CDR2 SMNVEV (reference sequence). This CDR3 contains 15 residues. V was clipped by 2 bases and J by 3 bases, with 12 bases between them. The CDR3 coding sequence is TGTGCCAGCAGTTTAGGGACATCGGAAACAGATACGCAGTATTTT. It is translated as CASSLGTSETDTQYF.

The chain links TRBV5-1 to TRBJ2-3; 10 bases match TRBD2. This CDR3 region has 16 residues. Germline loops: CDR1 SGHRS, CDR2 YFSETQ. J lost 5 bases, V lost 0 bases, and 6 bases had no gene match. The CDR3 region is CASSLALAGVGDTQYF. As DNA, the CDR3 is TGCGCCAGCAGCTTGGCGCTAGCGGGAGTGGGAGATACGCAGTATTTT.

This chain links TRBV29-1 with TRBJ2-1; D is perhaps TRBD1 (5 bases). Germline V lookup: CDR1 SQVTM, CDR2 ANQGSEA. V shed 6 bases and J shed 3 bases, with 12 bases lying between them. The CDR3 sequence is 13 residues long. CDR3 DNA sequence: TGCAGCGTATCAGGGCCTAACTACAATGAGCAGTTCTTC. It specifies CSVSGPNYNEQFF.

This clone has just a few counts. The rearrangement uses TRBV7-6 and TRBJ2-1, with D uncertain. Germline CDR1 SGHVS, CDR2 FNYEAQ. V was shortened by 1 base and J by 0 bases, with 7 bases between the two germline ends. The CDR3 runs 15 residues. CDR3 region: CASSLDRNSYNEQFF. The CDR3 region has the DNA TGTGCCAGCAGCTTAGACCGGAACTCCTACAATGAGCAGTTCTTC.

The table lists this clone with many counts. V usage is TRBV25-1 and J usage is TRBJ1-4; D remains unclear. V lost 2 bases, J lost 7 bases, and 11 bases lay in between. The CDR3 runs to 14 residues. Germline V gene sequence: CDR1 MGHDK, CDR2 SYGVNS. The CDR3 sequence is CASSETTEGEKLFF. CDR3 sequence (DNA): TGTGCCAGCAGTGAAACGACGGAGGGTGAAAAACTGTTTTTT.

J is TRBJ2-7 and V is TRBV5-4; D is perhaps TRBD2 (5 bases). The CDR3 has 14 amino acids. Per germline, CDR1 SGHNT and CDR2 YYREEE (reference sequence). Trimming took 0 bases from V and 2 from J, leaving 9 bases between them. DNA of the CDR3: TGTGCCAGCAGCTTGGATCCCGGGACCTACGAGCAGTACTTC. This translates into CASSLDPGTYEQYF.

V usage is TRBV25-1 and J usage is TRBJ2-7; D is ambiguous. Trimming stripped 1 base from V and 6 bases from J, with 4 bases between. CDR3 length: 11 amino acids. CDR1 and CDR2 (germline): MGHDK, SYGVNS. The CDR3 DNA sequence: TGTGCCAGCAGTGAATTGTTCGAGCAGTACTTC. Residues: CASSELFEQYF.

In this sample, this clone turned up a few times. DNA for the CDR3: TGTGCCAGCACCCCCGGGACAGGGGGCTACAATGAGCAGTTCTTC. This encodes CASTPGTGGYNEQFF. This chain connects TRBV6-1 to TRBJ2-1; 11 bases match TRBD1. CDR1 is MNHNS and CDR2 is SASEGT in the germline V gene. V lost 7 bases and J lost 3; bases outside the gene matches: 5. The CDR3 contains 15 residues.

The sample holds one count of this clone. The rearrangement links TRBV11-2 to TRBJ1-2; D might be TRBD1 (5 bases). Germline V gene lookup returns CDR1 SGHAT and CDR2 FQNNGV. Trimming removed 1 base at V and 2 bases at J, with 8 bases between. The CDR3 extends over 14 amino acids. The CDR3 loop is CASSLGSGNYGYTF. CDR3 DNA: TGTGCCAGCAGCTTAGGTTCAGGGAACTATGGCTACACCTTC.

A few counts support this clone. CDR3 protein: CASSLAGGPYNEQFF. CDR3 coding DNA: TGCGCCAGCAGCTTAGCGGGAGGGCCCTACAATGAGCAGTTCTTC. The chain combines TRBV10-2 with TRBJ2-1; 11 bases match TRBD2. CDR1 and CDR2 (germline): WSHSY, SAAADI. J gave up 2 bases and V 6 bases, and 3 bases lay outside the gene matches. This CDR3 contains 15 residues.

This clone has only one observation. The rearrangement joins TRBV2 to TRBJ1-5; D is perhaps TRBD1 (5 bases). The CDR3 spans 15 residues. Germline values: CDR1 SNHLY, CDR2 FYNNEI. The V end lost 5 bases, the J end lost 2 bases, and 13 bases lay between the germline ends. This CDR3 reads CASSLSGGRNQPQHF. In DNA, the CDR3 is TGTGCCAGCAGTCTTTCGGGGGGTCGCAATCAGCCCCAGCATTTT.